This record covers a single TCR beta chain. Its specificity is not known. This sample stems from a study of shared clonotypes between healthy human individuals. Study findings and constraints: Relative to their counterparts shared across all four donors, non-shared clonotypes exhibited diminished generation probabilities.

This table comes from immunoSEQ multiplex PCR, and its TCRdb copy is limited to in-frame clones, with some not included. Of about 2 million clones in the sample, 85% to 95% were seen once. V lost 8 bases, J lost 4 bases, and 14 bases lay in between. CDR3 size: 12 residues. The V gene's germline CDR1 is GTSNPN and CDR2 SVGIG (reference sequence). CD8 cells classed as naive were CD45RO-negative and positively selected for CCR7, excluding terminally differentiated effector memory CD45RA+ cells. The sequencing sample was made of naive CD8+ T cells sorted from blood. This clonotype originated in a young man in good health. The chain couples TRBV30 to TRBJ2-5, with a weak D call TRBD2 (6 bases). This chain's CDR3 is CAGGEGTETQYF. As DNA, the CDR3 is TGTGCCGGAGGGGAAGGTACAGAGACCCAGTACTTC.